These 6 T cell receptor beta chains share one sample of origin, sequenced in a study of Graves' ophthalmopathy and Graves' hyperthyroidism. RNA transcripts yielded amplified TCR beta CDR3 regions. An initial RT-PCR round employing HTBI primers preceded a second-round multiplex PCR. MiXCR was run by TCRdb on the multiplex PCR reads, yielding one entry per CDR3 protein. This table holds about 1.2 million distinct CDR3 sequences, 35% to 45% found once. Sequencing was carried out using peripheral blood or thyroid tissue (not recorded which). The receptors derive from an adult man with Graves' hyperthyroidism.

The V call is TRBV7-9, the J call TRBJ2-7; D uncertain. The V and J ends lost 5 bases and 5 bases respectively, with 19 bases between them. CDR3 length: 15 residues. The germline V gene has CDR1 SEHNR and CDR2 FQNEAQ (reference sequence). CDR3 in amino acids: CASSQAGFDRDEQYF. In nucleotides, the CDR3 is TGTGCCAGCAGCCAAGCCGGGTTCGACCGGGACGAGCAGTACTTC.

This clonotype has ten or more counts. The chain is built from TRBV10-2 and TRBJ1-4; tentative D call: TRBD1 (6 bases). Trimming left V 1 base short and J 11 bases short, with 32 bases between. In germline, CDR1 is WSHSY, CDR2 SAAADI. CDR3 size: 20 residues. CDR3 protein: CASSELGYPGQPTNVWKLFF. CDR3 sequence (DNA): TGCGCCAGCAGTGAGTTGGGATACCCGGGACAACCAACTAATGTATGGAAACTGTTTTTT.

This chain connects TRBV7-4 to TRBJ2-7; a weak D match, TRBD1 (5 bases). Per the germline V gene, CDR1 is SGHVT and CDR2 is SQSDAQ. The CDR3 covers 11 residues. Trimming took 4 bases from V and 8 from J, leaving 9 bases between them. This CDR3 reads CASSSGYKQYF. The CDR3 nucleotides are TGTGCCAGCAGCTCAGGGTACAAGCAGTACTTC.

This clonotype showed up many times. The chain carries TRBV20-1 and TRBJ1-5; 7 bases line up with TRBD1. Germline values: CDR1 DFQATT, CDR2 SNEGSKA (reference sequence). The V and J ends lost 6 bases and 4 bases, in that order; junction bases with no gene match: 12. The CDR3 loop spans 15 amino acids. The CDR3 sequence is CSALRGGRGNQPQHF. The CDR3 bases are TGCAGTGCGCTAAGAGGGGGCAGGGGTAATCAGCCCCAGCATTTT.

There are many counts of this clonotype. The gene calls are TRBV5-8 and TRBJ1-4, with 8 bases identical to TRBD1. V was pared by 4 bases and J by 6 bases, with 14 bases of the junction left unmatched. Germline assignment: CDR1 SGHTS and CDR2 YDEGEE. The CDR3 length is 17 residues. The CDR3 DNA follows: TGTGCCAGCAGCGACGGCCTCGGACAGGGCGGTGATGAAAAACTGTTTTTT. Amino acids: CASSDGLGQGGDEKLFF.

This sequence joins TRBV9 and TRBJ1-1, with 9 bases lining up with TRBD1. Germline V gene sequence: CDR1 SGDLS, CDR2 YYNGEE. This CDR3 has 15 residues. V trimming: 0 bases; J trimming: 6 bases; junction bases outside the gene matches: 6. CDR3 sequence reads: CASSVGQGGKSEAFF. The CDR3 bases are TGTGCCAGCAGCGTAGGACAGGGGGGGAAGTCTGAAGCTTTCTTT. Looking up the rest from reference TRBV9 and TRBJ1-1 gives the full variable domain: DSGVTQTPKHLITATGQRVTLRCSPRSGDLSVYWYQQSLDQGLQFLIQYYNGEERAKGNILERFSAQQFPDLHSELNLSSLELGDSALYFCASSVGQGGKSEAFFGQGTRLTVV.